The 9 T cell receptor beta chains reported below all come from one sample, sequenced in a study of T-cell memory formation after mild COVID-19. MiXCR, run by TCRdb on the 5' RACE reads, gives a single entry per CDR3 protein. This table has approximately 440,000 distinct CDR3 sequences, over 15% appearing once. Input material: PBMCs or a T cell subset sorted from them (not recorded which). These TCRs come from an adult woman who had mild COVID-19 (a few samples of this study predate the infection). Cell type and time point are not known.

CDR3 protein: CASSFDLTGIYSNQPQHF. The CDR3 region has the DNA TGTGCCAGCAGCTTCGACTTAACAGGGATTTATAGCAATCAGCCCCAGCATTTT. V gene TRBV7-8 combines with J gene TRBJ1-5; possible D gene TRBD1, 6 bases. CDR1 and CDR2 from the germline V gene are SGHVS and FQNEAQ. The V end lost 3 bases, the J end lost 0 bases, and 18 bases lay between the germline ends. This CDR3 spans 18 amino acids.

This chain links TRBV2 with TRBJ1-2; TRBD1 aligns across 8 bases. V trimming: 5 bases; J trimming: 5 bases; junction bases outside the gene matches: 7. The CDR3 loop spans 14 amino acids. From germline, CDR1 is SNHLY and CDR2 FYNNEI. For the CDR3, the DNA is TGTGCCAGCAGTAGCTATGACAGGGGTTATGGCTACACCTTC. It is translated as CASSSYDRGYGYTF. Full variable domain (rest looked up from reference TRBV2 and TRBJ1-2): EPEVTQTPSHQVTQMGQEVILRCVPISNHLYFYWYRQILGQKVEFLVSFYNNEISEKSEIFDDQFSVERPDGSNFTLKIRSTKLEDSAMYFCASSSYDRGYGYTFGSGTRLTVV.

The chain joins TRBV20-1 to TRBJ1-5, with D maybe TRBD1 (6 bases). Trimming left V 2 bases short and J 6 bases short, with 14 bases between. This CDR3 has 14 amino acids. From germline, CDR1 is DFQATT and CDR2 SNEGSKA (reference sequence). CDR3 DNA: TGCAGTGCTAGAAACAGGGCCGGCAGTCAGCCCCAGCATTTT. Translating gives CSARNRAGSQPQHF.

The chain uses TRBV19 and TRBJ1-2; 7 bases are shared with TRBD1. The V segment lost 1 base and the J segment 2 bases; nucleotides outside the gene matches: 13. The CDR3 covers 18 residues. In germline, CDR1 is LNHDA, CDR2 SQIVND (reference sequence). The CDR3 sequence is CASSIGYLGGTANYGYTF. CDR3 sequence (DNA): TGTGCCAGTAGTATAGGATATCTAGGCGGGACAGCAAACTATGGCTACACCTTC.

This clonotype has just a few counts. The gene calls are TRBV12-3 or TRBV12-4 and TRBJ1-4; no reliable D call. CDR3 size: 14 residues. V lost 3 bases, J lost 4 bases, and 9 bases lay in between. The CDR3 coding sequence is TGTGCCAGCAGTTTCACTGGACGTAATGAAAAACTGTTTTTT. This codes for CASSFTGRNEKLFF.

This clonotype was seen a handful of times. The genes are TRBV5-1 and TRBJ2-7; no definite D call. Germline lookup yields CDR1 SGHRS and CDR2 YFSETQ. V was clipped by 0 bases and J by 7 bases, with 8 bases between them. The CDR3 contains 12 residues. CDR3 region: CASSLGSSEQYF. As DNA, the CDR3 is TGCGCCAGCAGCTTGGGTAGTAGTGAGCAGTACTTC. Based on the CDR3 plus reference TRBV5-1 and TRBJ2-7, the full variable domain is KAGVTQTPRYLIKTRGQQVTLSCSPISGHRSVSWYQQTPGQGLQFLFEYFSETQRNKGNFPGRFSGRQFSNSRSEMNVSTLELGDSALYLCASSLGSSEQYFGPGTRLTVT.

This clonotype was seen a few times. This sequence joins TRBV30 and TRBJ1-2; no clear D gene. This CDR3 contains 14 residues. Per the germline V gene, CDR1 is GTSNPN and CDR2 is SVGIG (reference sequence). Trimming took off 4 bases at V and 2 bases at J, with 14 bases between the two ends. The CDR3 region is CAWNPTGGNYGYTF. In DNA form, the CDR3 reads TGTGCCTGGAACCCAACCGGAGGGAACTATGGCTACACCTTC.

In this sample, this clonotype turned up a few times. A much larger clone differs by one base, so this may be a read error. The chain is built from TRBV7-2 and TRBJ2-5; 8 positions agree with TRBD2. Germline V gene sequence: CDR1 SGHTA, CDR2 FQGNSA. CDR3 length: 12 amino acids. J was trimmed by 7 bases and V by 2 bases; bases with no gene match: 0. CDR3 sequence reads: CASSLRGGTQYF. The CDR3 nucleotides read TGTGCCAGCAGCTTACGGGGGGGGACCCAGTACTTC.

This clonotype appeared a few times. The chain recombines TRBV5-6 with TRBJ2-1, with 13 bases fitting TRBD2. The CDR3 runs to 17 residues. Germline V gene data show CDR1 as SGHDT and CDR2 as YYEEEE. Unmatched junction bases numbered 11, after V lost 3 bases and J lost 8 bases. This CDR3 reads CASSSELPGLAGYEQFF. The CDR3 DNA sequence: TGTGCCAGCAGCTCCGAATTACCGGGACTAGCGGGGTATGAGCAGTTCTTC.